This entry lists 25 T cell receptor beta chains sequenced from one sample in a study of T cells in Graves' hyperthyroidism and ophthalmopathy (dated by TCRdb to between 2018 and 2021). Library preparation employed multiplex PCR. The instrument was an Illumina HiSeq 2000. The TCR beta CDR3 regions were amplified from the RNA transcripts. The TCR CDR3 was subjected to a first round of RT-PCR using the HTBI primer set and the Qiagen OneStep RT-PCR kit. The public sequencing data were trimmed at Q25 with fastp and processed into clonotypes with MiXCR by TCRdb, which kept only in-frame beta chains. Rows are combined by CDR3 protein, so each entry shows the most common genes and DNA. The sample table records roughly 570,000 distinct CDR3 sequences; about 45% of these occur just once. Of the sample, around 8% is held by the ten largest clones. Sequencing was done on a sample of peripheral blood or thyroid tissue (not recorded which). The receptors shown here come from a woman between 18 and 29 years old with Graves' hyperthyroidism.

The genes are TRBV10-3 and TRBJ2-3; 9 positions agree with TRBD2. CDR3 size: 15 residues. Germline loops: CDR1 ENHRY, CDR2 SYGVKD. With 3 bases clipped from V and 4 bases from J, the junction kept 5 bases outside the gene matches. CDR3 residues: CAISEGGRGADTQYF. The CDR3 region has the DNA TGTGCCATCAGTGAAGGCGGGAGGGGTGCAGATACGCAGTATTTT.

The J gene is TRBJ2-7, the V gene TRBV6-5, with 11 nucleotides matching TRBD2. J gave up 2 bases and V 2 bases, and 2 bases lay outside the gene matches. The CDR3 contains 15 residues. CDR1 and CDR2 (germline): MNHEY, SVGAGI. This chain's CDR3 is CASSYGTSGTYEQYF. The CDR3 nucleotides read TGTGCCAGCAGTTACGGGACTAGCGGTACCTACGAGCAGTACTTC.

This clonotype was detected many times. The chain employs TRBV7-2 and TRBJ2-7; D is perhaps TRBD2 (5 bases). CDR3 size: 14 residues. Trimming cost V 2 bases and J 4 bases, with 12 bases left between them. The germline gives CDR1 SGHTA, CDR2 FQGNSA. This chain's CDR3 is CASSLFPTNYEQYF. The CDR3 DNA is TGTGCCAGCAGCTTATTCCCGACTAATTACGAGCAGTACTTC.

The CDR3 nucleotides read TGTGCCAGCAGTTTATCGGGAGGGGGAGAGACCCAGCATTTT. As protein: CASSLSGGGETQHF. The chain joins TRBV12-3 or TRBV12-4 to TRBJ1-5; perhaps TRBD1 as D (6 bases). Trimming pared 2 bases from V and 11 bases from J, leaving 16 bases between. CDR3 length equals 14 residues.

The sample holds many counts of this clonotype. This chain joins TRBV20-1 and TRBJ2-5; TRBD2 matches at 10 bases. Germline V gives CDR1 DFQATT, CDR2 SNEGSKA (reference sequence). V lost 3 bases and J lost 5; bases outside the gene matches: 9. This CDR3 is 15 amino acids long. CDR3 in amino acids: CSAREASGGRETQYF. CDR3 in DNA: TGCAGTGCTAGGGAGGCTAGCGGGGGCCGGGAGACCCAGTACTTC.

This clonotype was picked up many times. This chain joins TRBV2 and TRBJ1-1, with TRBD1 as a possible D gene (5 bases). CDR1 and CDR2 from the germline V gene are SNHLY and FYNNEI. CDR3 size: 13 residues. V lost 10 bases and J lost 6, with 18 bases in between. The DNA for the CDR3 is TGTGCCACCGCCTGGGACCCAGGCGCTGAAGCTTTCTTT. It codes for CATAWDPGAEAFF.

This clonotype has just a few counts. This CDR3 is CASSKTSGGFNEQFF. In DNA, the CDR3 is TGTGCCAGCAGCAAGACTAGCGGCGGATTCAATGAGCAGTTCTTC. The rearrangement uses TRBV2 and TRBJ2-1; 9 nucleotides line up with TRBD2. The germline V gene has CDR1 SNHLY and CDR2 FYNNEI. V was clipped by 6 bases and J by 6 bases; unmatched bases: 9. This CDR3 is built from 15 residues.

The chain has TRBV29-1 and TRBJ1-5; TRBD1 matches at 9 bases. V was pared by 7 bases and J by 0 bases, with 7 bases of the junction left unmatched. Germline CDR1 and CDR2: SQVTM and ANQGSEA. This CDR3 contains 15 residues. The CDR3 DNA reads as TGCAGCGCTAGACAGGGGGGGTATAGCAATCAGCCCCAGCATTTT. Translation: CSARQGGYSNQPQHF.

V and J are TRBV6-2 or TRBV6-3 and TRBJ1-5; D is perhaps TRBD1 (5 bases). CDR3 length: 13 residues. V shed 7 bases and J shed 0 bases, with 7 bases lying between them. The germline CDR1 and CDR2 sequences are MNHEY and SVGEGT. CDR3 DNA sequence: TGTGCCAGCAAAGGGGATAGCAATCAGCCCCAGCATTTT. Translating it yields CASKGDSNQPQHF.

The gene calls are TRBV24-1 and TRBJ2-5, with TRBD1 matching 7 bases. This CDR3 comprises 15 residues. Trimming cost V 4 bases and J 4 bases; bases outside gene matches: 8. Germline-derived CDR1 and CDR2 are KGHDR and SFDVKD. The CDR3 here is CATSDHQNRGETQYF. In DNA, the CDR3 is TGTGCCACCAGTGACCATCAAAACAGGGGAGAGACCCAGTACTTC.

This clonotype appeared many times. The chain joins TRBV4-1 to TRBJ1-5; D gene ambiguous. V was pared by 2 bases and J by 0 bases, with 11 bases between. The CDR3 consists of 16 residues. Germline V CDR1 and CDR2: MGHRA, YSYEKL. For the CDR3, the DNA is TGCGCCAGCAGCCAACCCGACCGAAATAGCAATCAGCCCCAGCATTTT. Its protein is CASSQPDRNSNQPQHF.

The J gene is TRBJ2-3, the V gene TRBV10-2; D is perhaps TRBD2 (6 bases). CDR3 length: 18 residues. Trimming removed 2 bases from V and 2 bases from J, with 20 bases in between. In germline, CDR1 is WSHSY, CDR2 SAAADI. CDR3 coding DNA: TGCGCCAGCAGTGAGGACCTTCTAGCGCCCGCACTCACAGATACGCAGTATTTT. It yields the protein CASSEDLLAPALTDTQYF.

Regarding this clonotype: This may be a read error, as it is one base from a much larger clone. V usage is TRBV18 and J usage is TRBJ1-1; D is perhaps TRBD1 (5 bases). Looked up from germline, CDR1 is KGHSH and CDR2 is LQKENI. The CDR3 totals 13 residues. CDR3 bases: TGTGCCAGCTCACCACAGGGGAGGACTGGAGCTTTCTTT. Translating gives CASSPQGRTGAFF.

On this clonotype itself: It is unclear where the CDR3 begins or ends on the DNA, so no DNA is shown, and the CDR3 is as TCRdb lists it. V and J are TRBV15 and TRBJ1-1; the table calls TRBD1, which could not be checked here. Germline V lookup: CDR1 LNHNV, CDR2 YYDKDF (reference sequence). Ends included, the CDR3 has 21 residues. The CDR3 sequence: CATSSIYLCSVDQGMNTEAFF.

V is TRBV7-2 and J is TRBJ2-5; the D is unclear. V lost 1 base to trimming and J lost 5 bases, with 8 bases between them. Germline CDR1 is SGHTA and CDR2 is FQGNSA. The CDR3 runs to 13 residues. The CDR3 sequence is CASSLGSAETQYF. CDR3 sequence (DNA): TGTGCCAGCAGCTTAGGTTCGGCGGAGACCCAGTACTTC. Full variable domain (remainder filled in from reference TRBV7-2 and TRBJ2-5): GAGVSQSPSNKVTEKGKDVELRCDPISGHTALYWYRQSLGQGLEFLIYFQGNSAPDKSGLPSDRFSAERTGGSVSTLTIQRTQQEDSAVYLCASSLGSAETQYFGPGTRLLVL.

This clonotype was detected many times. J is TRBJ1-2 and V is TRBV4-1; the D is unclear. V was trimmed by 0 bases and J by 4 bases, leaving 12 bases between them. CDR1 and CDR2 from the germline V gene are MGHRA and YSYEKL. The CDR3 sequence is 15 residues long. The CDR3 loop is CASSQDTGRLYGYTF. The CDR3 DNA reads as TGCGCCAGCAGCCAAGATACCGGACGGCTCTATGGCTACACCTTC.

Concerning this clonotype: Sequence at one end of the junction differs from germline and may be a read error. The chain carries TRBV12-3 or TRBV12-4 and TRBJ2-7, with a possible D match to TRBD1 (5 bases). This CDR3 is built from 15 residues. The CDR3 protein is CAGSLDSRLNYEQYF. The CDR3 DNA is TGTGCCGGCAGTCTTGACAGCCGGTTGAACTACGAGCAGTACTTC.

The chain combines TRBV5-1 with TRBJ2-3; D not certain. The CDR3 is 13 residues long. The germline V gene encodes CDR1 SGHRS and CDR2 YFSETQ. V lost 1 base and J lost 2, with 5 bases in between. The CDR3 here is CASSLKPTDTQYF. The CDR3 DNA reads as TGCGCCAGCAGCTTGAAACCCACAGATACGCAGTATTTT.

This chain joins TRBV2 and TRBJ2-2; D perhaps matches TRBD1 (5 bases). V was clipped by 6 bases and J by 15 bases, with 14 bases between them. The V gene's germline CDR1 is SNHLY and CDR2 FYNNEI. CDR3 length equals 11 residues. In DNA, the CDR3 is TGTGCCAGCAGCCAAAGGGGAAGGTTGTTTTTT. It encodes CASSQRGRLFF.

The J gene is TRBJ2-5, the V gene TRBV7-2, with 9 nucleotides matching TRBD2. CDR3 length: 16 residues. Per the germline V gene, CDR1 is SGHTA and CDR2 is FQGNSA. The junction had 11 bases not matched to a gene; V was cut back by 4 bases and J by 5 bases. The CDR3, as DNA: TGTGCCAGCAGCTCGGAGGTAGCGGGAGTTGGGGAGACCCAGTACTTC. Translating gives CASSSEVAGVGETQYF.

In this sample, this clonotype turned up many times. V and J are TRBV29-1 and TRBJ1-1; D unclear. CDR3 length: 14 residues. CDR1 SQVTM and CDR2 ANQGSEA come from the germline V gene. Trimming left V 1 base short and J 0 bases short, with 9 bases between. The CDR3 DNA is TGCAGCGTTGAAGCAGTCGAGGTGAACACTGAAGCTTTCTTT. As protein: CSVEAVEVNTEAFF.

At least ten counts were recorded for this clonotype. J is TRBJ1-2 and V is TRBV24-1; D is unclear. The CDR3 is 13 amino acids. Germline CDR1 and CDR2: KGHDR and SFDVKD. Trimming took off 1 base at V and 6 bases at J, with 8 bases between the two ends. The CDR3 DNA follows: TGTGCCACCAGTGATTTTAAAATGCATGGCTACACCTTC. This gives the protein CATSDFKMHGYTF.

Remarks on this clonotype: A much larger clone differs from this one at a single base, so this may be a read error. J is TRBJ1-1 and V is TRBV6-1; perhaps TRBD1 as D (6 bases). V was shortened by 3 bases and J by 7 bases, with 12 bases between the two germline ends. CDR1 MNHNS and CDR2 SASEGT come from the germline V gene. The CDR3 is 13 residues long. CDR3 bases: TGTGCCAGCAGTGACCGGGACACCATTGAAGCTTTCTTT. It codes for CASSDRDTIEAFF.

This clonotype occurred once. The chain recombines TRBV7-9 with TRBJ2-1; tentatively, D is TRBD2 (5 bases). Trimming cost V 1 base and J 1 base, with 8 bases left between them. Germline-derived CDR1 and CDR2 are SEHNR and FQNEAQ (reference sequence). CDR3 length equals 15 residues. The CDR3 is CASSLERDSYNEQFF. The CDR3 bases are TGTGCCAGCAGCTTAGAACGGGATTCCTACAATGAGCAGTTCTTC.

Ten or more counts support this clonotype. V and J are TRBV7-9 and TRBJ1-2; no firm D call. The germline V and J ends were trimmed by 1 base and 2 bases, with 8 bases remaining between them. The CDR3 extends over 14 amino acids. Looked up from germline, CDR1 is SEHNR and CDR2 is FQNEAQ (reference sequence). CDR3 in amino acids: CASSLGGGNYGYTF. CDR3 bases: TGTGCCAGCAGCTTAGGAGGTGGAAACTATGGCTACACCTTC.